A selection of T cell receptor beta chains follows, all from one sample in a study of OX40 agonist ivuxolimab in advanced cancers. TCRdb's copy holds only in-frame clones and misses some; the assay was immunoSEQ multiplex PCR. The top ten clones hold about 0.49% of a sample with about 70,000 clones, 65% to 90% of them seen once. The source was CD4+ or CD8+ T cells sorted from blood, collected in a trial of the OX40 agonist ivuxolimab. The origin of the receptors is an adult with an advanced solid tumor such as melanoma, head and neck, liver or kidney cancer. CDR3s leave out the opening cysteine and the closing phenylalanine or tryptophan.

ASSGTRGPDTIY | TRBV5-6
ASSLGDQPQH | TRBV7-9
ASSLGQVGTEAF | TRBV11-3
SVEDPGVRGYT | TRBV29-1
ASSITGDTEAF | TRBV7-9
ASSQAPSETQY | TRBV4-2
ASRVIGGGTYEQY | TRBV21-1
ASGGGGNYGYT | TRBV19
ASSARGGTEAF | TRBV7-9
ASSEAWLAGQETQY | TRBV6-1
ASSMGQGGETQY | TRBV7-2
ASSSLQSFGANVLT | TRBV5-1
ASSLGGELYGYT | TRBV7-9
ASSLKTYGGIQY | TRBV5-6
ASSATRNSPLH | TRBV9
ASSPGTDPPQETQY | TRBV5-1
ASSSPVREGKSEQY | TRBV27
ASSLGTRPDTQY | TRBV11-2
ASSQAPTGDNQPQH | TRBV4-2
ASSKAGDREVDNEQF | TRBV21-1
ASSRPGTVYEQY | TRBV4-1
AWSVRVREKLF | TRBV30
ASSYRSNYGYT | TRBV6-5
ASSPQGQVVDGYT | TRBV9
ASSTPRRTGANVLT | TRBV19
ASAKRRGGTDTQY | TRBV28
ASSIAGTGGYGYT | TRBV19
ASSRWQENTEAF | TRBV7-9
ASSPRTGGRGLENEQF | TRBV9
ATSREGTNEQF | TRBV15
ASSQDRGTETQY | TRBV4-2
ASRGLADYEQY | TRBV7-2
ASSQELLSPSVSF | TRBV4-3
ASSPGTNSYEQY | TRBV13
ASSQDFSGRLYEQY | TRBV4-3
ASSPGDRGYEQY | TRBV5-8
ASSYSSPEEGYT | TRBV6-6
ASSLAGWEGETQY | TRBV5-1
ASSRWSGAGQPQH | TRBV5-6
ASSQDNYGYT | TRBV18
ASSLLTPNTGELF | TRBV5-1
ASSVGMGRKNIQY | TRBV5-1